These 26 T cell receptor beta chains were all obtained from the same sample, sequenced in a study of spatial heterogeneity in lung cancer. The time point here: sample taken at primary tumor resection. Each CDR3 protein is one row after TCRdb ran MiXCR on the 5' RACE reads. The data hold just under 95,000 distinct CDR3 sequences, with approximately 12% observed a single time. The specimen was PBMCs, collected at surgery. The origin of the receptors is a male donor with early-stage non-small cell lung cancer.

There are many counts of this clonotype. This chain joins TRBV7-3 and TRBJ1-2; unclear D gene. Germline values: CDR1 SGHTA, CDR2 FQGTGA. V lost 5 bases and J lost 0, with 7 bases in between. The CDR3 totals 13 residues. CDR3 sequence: CASSPDANYGYTF. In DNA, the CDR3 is TGTGCCAGCAGCCCGGACGCTAACTATGGCTACACCTTC.

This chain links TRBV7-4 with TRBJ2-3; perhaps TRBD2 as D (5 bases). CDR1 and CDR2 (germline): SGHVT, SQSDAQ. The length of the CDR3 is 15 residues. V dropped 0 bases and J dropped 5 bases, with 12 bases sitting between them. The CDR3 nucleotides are TGTGCCAGCAGCTTAGCGGGAGAGTTAGGAGATACGCAGTATTTT. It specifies CASSLAGELGDTQYF.

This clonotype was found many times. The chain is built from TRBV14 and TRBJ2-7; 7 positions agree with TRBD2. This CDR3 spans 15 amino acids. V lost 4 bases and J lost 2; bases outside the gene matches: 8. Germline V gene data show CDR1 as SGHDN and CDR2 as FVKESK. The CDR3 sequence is CASSPRGGGTYEQYF. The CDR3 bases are TGTGCCAGCAGCCCCCGTGGGGGGGGAACCTACGAGCAGTACTTC.

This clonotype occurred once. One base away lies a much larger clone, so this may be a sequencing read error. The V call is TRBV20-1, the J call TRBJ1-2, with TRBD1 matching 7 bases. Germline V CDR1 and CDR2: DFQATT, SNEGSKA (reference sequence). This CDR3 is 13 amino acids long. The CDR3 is CSAGAGGSYGYAF. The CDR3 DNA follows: TGCAGTGCGGGCGCAGGGGGAAGTTATGGCTACGCCTTC.

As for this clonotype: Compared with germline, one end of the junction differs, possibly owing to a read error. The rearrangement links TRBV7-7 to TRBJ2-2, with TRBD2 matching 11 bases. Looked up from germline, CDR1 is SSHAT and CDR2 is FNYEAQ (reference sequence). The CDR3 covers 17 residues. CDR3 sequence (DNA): TGTGCTAGCAGCCCCACTAGCGGGGGACCGAACACCGGGGAGCTGTTTTTT. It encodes CASSPTSGGPNTGELFF.

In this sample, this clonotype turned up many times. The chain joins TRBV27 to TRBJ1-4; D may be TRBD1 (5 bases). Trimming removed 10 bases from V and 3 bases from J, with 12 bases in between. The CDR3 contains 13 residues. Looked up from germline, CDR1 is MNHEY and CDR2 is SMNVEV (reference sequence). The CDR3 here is CATRDGSNEKLFF. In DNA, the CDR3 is TGTGCCACCAGGGACGGATCTAATGAAAAACTGTTTTTT. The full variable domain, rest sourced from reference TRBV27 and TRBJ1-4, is EAQVTQNPRYLITVTGKKLTVTCSQNMNHEYMSWYRQDPGLGLRQIYYSMNVEVTDKGDVPEGYKVSRKEKRNFPLILESPSPNQTSLYFCATRDGSNEKLFFGSGTQLSVL.

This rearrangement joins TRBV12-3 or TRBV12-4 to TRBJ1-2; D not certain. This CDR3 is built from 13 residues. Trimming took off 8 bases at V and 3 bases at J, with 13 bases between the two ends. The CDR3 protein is CASVGLMDYGYTF. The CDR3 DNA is TGTGCCAGCGTAGGCCTAATGGACTATGGCTACACCTTC.

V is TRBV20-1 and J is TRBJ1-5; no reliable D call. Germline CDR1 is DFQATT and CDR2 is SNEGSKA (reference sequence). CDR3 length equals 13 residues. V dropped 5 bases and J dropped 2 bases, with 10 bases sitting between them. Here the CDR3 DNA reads TGCAGTGCTTTTCAAGATGGCAATCAGCCCCAGCATTTT. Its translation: CSAFQDGNQPQHF.

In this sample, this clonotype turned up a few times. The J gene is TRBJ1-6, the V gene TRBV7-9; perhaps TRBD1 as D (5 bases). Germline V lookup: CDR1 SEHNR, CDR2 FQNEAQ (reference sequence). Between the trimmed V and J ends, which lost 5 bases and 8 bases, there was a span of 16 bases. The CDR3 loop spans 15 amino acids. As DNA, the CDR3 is TGTGCCAGCAGCCCGGACATTCCAGCAGATTCACCCCTCCACTTT. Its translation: CASSPDIPADSPLHF.

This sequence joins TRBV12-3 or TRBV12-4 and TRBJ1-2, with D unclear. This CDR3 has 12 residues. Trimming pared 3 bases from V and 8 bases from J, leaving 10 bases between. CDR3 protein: CASSFGLSGYTF. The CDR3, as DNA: TGTGCCAGCAGTTTTGGACTGTCGGGCTACACCTTC.

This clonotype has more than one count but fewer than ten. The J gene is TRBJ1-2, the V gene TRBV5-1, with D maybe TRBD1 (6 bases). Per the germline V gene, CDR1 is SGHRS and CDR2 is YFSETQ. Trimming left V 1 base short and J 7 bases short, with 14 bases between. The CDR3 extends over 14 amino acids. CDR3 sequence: CASSLLSGASGYTF. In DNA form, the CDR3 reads TGCGCCAGCAGCTTGCTCTCAGGGGCGTCTGGCTACACCTTC.

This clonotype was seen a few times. The CDR3 spells CASHSPFGGPNYGYTF. The DNA for the CDR3 is TGTGCCAGCCACTCCCCCTTCGGGGGCCCTAACTATGGCTACACCTTC. V gene TRBV28 combines with J gene TRBJ1-2, with D maybe TRBD1 (6 bases). The length of the CDR3 is 16 residues. In germline, CDR1 is MDHEN, CDR2 SYDVKM. With 8 bases removed from V and 0 bases from J, the gap between germline ends came to 19 bases.

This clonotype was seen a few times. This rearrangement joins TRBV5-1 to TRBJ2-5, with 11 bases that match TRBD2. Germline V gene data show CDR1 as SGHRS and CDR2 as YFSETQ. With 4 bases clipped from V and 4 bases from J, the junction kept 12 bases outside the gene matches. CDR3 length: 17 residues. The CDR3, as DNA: TGCGCCAGCAGCCTAAGATTAGCGGGAGGGCCCTCAGAGACCCAGTACTTC. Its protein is CASSLRLAGGPSETQYF.

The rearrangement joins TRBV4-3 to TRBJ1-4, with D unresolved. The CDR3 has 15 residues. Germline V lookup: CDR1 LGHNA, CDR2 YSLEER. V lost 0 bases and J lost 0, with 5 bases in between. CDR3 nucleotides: TGCGCCAGCAGCCAAGAAGGGTCAACTAATGAAAAACTGTTTTTT. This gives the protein CASSQEGSTNEKLFF.

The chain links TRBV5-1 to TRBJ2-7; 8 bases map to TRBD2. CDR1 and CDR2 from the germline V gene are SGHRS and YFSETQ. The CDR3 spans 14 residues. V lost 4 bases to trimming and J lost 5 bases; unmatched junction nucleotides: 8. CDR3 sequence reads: CASSPLLAGNEQYF. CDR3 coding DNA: TGCGCCAGCAGCCCCCTGCTAGCGGGTAACGAGCAGTACTTC.

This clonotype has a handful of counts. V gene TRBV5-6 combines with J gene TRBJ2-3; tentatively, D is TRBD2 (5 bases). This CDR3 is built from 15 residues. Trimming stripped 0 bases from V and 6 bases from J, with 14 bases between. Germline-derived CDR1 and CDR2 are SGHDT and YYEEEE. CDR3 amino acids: CASSLDFRRTDTQYF. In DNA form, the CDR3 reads TGTGCCAGCAGCTTGGATTTTCGGAGGACCGATACGCAGTATTTT.

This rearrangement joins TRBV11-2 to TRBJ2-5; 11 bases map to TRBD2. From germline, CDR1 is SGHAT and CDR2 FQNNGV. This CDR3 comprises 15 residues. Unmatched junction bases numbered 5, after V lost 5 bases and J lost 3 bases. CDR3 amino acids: CASSPRGLAEETQYF. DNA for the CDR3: TGTGCCAGCAGCCCCCGGGGACTAGCGGAAGAGACCCAGTACTTC.

In nucleotides, the CDR3 is TGTGCCAGCAGCGCGGGGACAGGGGGGACTGAAGCTTTCTTT. Encoded protein: CASSAGTGGTEAFF. This chain joins TRBV9 and TRBJ1-1; 11 nucleotides line up with TRBD1. The CDR3 has 14 residues. CDR1 SGDLS and CDR2 YYNGEE come from the germline V gene. J was trimmed by 5 bases and V by 3 bases; bases with no gene match: 3.

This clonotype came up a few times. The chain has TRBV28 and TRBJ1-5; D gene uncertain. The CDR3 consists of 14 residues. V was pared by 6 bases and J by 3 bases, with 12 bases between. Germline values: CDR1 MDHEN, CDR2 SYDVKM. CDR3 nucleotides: TGTGCCAGCAGGATACAGATCCTCAATCAGCCCCAGCATTTT. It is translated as CASRIQILNQPQHF.

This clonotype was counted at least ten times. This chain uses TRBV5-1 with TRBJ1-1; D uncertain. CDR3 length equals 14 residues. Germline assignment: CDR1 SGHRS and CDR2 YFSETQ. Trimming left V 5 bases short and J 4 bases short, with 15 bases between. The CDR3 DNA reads TGCGCCAGCAGTTTTACATCGGGGAGCACTGAAGCTTTCTTT. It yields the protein CASSFTSGSTEAFF.

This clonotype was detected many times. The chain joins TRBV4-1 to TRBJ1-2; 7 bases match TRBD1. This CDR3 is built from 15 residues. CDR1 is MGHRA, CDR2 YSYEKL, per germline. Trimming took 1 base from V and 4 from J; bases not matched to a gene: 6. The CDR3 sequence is CASSQAIQGIYGYTF. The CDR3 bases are TGCGCCAGCAGCCAAGCAATACAGGGGATCTATGGCTACACCTTC.

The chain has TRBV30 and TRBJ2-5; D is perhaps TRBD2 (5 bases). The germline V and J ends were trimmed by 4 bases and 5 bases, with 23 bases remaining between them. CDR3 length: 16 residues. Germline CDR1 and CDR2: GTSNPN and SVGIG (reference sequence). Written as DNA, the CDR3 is TGTGCCTGGACCGGGAAGGGAGTGCCCCCTCGGGAGACCCAGTACTTC. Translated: CAWTGKGVPPRETQYF.

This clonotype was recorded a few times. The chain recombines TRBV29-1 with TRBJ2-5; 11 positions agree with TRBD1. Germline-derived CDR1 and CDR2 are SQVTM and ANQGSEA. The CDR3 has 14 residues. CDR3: CSALRTGGSETQYF. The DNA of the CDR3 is TGCAGTGCGCTGCGGACAGGGGGCTCGGAGACCCAGTACTTC.

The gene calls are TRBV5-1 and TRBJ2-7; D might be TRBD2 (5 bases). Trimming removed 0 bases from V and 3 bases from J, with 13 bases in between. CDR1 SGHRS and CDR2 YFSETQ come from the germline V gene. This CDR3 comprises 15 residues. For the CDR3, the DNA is TGCGCCAGCAGCTTGGCCTTTAGCGCAGACTACGAGCAGTACTTC. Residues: CASSLAFSADYEQYF.

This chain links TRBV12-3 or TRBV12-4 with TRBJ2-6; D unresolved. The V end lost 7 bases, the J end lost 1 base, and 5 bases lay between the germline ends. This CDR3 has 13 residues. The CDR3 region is CASTWSGANVLTF. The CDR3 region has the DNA TGTGCCAGCACCTGGTCTGGGGCCAACGTCCTGACTTTC.

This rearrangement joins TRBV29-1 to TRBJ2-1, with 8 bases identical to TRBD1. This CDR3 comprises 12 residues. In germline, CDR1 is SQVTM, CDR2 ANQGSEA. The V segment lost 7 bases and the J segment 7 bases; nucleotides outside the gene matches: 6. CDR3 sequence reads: CSGDRSPNEQFF. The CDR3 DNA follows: TGCAGCGGGGACAGGTCTCCGAATGAGCAGTTCTTC.